This T cell receptor beta chain was documented in a study of radiation and T cells in renal cell carcinoma. A word on this clone: No antigen is known for it.

Some clones are missing from TCRdb's copy, which holds only in-frame ones; the method was immunoSEQ multiplex PCR. The sample lists just under 150,000 clones, approximately 86% occurring once. Points from the study as a whole: From baseline, blood top tumor clonotypes peaked at 2 weeks post-radiation.

The germline gives CDR1 SGHRS, CDR2 YFSETQ. The CDR3 runs 12 residues. The germline V and J ends were trimmed by 4 bases and 0 bases, with 4 bases remaining between them. This sample's time point: blood 4 weeks post-SBRT, at nephrectomy. Documented treatment: 15 Gy SBRT to primary tumor, nephrectomy 4 weeks later. Nephrectomy followed 15 Gy stereotactic body radiation by 4 weeks. After SBRT, blood was collected at 2 and 4 weeks, plus baseline. This renal cell carcinoma was of the clear cell type. The input for sequencing was blood, taken from a patient whose treatment included radiotherapy and nephrectomy. The receptor comes from a woman aged 45 to 65 with renal cell carcinoma. The rearrangement joins TRBV5-1 to TRBJ2-5; no reliable D call. In nucleotides, the CDR3 is TGCGCCAGCAGCGGTAACCAAGAGACCCAGTACTTC. This sequence encodes CASSGNQETQYF. Full variable domain (rest looked up from reference TRBV5-1 and TRBJ2-5): KAGVTQTPRYLIKTRGQQVTLSCSPISGHRSVSWYQQTPGQGLQFLFEYFSETQRNKGNFPGRFSGRQFSNSRSEMNVSTLELGDSALYLCASSGNQETQYFGPGTRLLVL.